These 24 T cell receptor beta chains originate from one sample sequenced in a study of blood T cells in healthy people across ages. A second roughly 6 to 11 cycle PCR used barcoded and J-beta primers. TCRdb redid the calling of the 5' RACE reads with MiXCR, one entry per CDR3 protein. Of over 550,000 distinct CDR3 sequences in the sample, 25% to 30% are singletons; the top ten hold 15% to 17%. Sequencing used blood. All receptors derive from a woman older than 75 in good health.

About this clonotype: Possible read error: a much larger clone is one base away. The chain links TRBV5-1 to TRBJ2-7, with TRBD2 as a possible D gene (6 bases). V lost 4 bases to trimming and J lost 10 bases, with 27 bases between them. Germline V gives CDR1 SGHRS, CDR2 YFSETQ. The CDR3 is made up of 16 amino acids. The chain's CDR3 is CASSPLGGGVPEAQYF. Here the CDR3 DNA reads TGCGCCAGCAGCCCTCTAGGCGGAGGGGTCCCGGAGGCCCAGTACTTC.

Comment on this clonotype: Just one base apart from a much larger clone, this may be a read error. In this CDR3 the conserved last residue, phenylalanine or tryptophan, is missing, so a read error is likely. The J gene is TRBJ2-5, the V gene TRBV5-1; D is undetermined. Trimming cost V 4 bases and J 1 base, with 11 bases left between them. The CDR3 totals 14 residues. Germline loops: CDR1 SGHRS, CDR2 YFSETQ. Written as DNA, the CDR3 is TGCGCCAGCAGCCCTGGTTATCCCCAAGAGACCCAGTACGTC. Residues: CASSPGYPQETQYV.

About this clonotype itself: The junction departs from the called germline gene at one end, perhaps through a read error. The chain is built from TRBV7-6 and TRBJ2-3; 12 nucleotides align to TRBD2. This CDR3 has 17 amino acids. The germline gives CDR1 SGHVS, CDR2 FNYEAQ. CDR3 coding DNA: TGTGCCGGCAGCTTTCCTAGCGGGGGGGTTAGCACAGATACGCAGTATTTT. It translates to CAGSFPSGGVSTDTQYF. Based on the CDR3 plus reference TRBV7-6 and TRBJ2-3, the full variable domain is GAGVSQSPRYKVTKRGQDVALRCDPISGHVSLYWYRQALGQGPEFLTYFNYEAQQDKSGLPNDRFSAERPEGSISTLTIQRTEQRDSAMYRCAGSFPSGGVSTDTQYFGPGTRLTVL.

This clonotype was seen ten or more times. V is TRBV2 and J is TRBJ2-1; 12 bases align to TRBD2. Losses at the gene ends were 9 bases for V and 4 bases for J; bases not matched to a gene: 10. CDR3 length equals 16 residues. From germline, CDR1 is SNHLY and CDR2 FYNNEI. CDR3 protein: CARGGALAGGYNEQFF. The CDR3 nucleotides read TGTGCCAGGGGCGGGGCCCTAGCGGGGGGGTACAATGAGCAGTTCTTC.

This clonotype was detected many times. The chain has TRBV7-8 and TRBJ2-5; perhaps TRBD2 as D (6 bases). CDR1 SGHVS and CDR2 FQNEAQ come from the germline V gene. The CDR3 spans 14 residues. V lost 5 bases, J lost 7 bases, and 17 bases lay in between. CDR3 sequence reads: CASSRGTGGVTQYF. CDR3 nucleotide sequence: TGTGCCAGCAGCCGCGGCACAGGAGGGGTGACCCAGTACTTC.

This clonotype came up a few times. This may be a read error, as it is one base from a much larger clone. The chain carries TRBV6-6 and TRBJ2-5; D unclear. This CDR3 is built from 13 residues. Trimming stripped 5 bases from V and 5 bases from J, with 12 bases between. Germline-derived CDR1 and CDR2 are MNHNY and SVGAGI (reference sequence). The CDR3 DNA sequence: TGTGCCAGCAGTCCCCTCAAGGGCGAGACCCAGTACTTC. Translating gives CASSPLKGETQYF.

This clonotype was seen a few times. A read error is possible here, since a much larger clone lies one base away. The chain uses TRBV6-5 and TRBJ1-2; TRBD1 matches 11 bases. Germline CDR1 is MNHEY and CDR2 is SVGAGI. With 6 bases clipped from V and 4 bases from J, the junction kept 7 bases outside the gene matches. The CDR3 has 15 residues. The CDR3 spells CASRPGQGASYGYTF. The CDR3 nucleotides are TGTGCCAGCAGACCCGGACAGGGGGCCAGCTATGGCTACACCTTC.

This clonotype was seen ten or more times. The chain uses TRBV15 and TRBJ2-1; 7 bases are shared with TRBD2. The V gene's germline CDR1 is LNHNV and CDR2 YYDKDF (reference sequence). The V gene end was trimmed by 1 base and the J gene end by 7 bases; junction bases not matched to a gene: 7. This CDR3 region has 15 residues. CDR3 bases: TGTGCCACCAGCAGAGCCGGGGAGGGGTTGAATGAGCAGTTCTTC. Translated, it gives CATSRAGEGLNEQFF.

This clonotype was detected ten times or more. A much larger clone is a single base away; this may be a read error. The rearrangement uses TRBV20-1 and TRBJ2-5; a possible D gene is TRBD2 (6 bases). Trimming shortened V by 0 bases and J by 11 bases, and 13 bases separated the two germline ends. The germline CDR1 and CDR2 sequences are DFQATT and SNEGSKA (reference sequence). This CDR3 spans 12 amino acids. DNA for the CDR3: TGCAGTGCTAGAGATCAGGTCCGGGAGCAGTACTTC. Translated, it gives CSARDQVREQYF.

V and J are TRBV5-5 and TRBJ2-7, with D uncertain. Trimming took off 2 bases at V and 2 bases at J, with 8 bases between the two ends. Looked up from germline, CDR1 is SGHKS and CDR2 is YYEKEE (reference sequence). The length of the CDR3 is 13 residues. DNA of the CDR3: TGTGCCAGCAGCTTTGTCCCCACCTACGAGCAGTACTTC. Its protein is CASSFVPTYEQYF.

On this clonotype: A much more abundant neighbour one base away suggests this may be a read error. The chain recombines TRBV7-2 with TRBJ2-5; a weak D match, TRBD2 (5 bases). This CDR3 is built from 15 residues. Germline CDR1 SGHTA, CDR2 FQGNSA. The CDR3 loop is CAISLRRGSVETQYF. The CDR3 nucleotides are TGTGCCATCAGCTTACGGCGAGGGTCGGTGGAGACCCAGTACTTC.

This chain uses TRBV4-1 with TRBJ2-5; 8 bases agree with TRBD1. This CDR3 is built from 17 residues. V gave up 0 bases and J gave up 5 bases; unmatched junction bases: 11. The V gene's germline CDR1 is MGHRA and CDR2 YSYEKL. This chain's CDR3 is CASSQESWGTGSETQYF. The CDR3 region has the DNA TGCGCCAGCAGCCAAGAGAGTTGGGGGACAGGTAGTGAGACCCAGTACTTC.

This clonotype was found a few times. This may stem from a read error, because a much larger clone lies one nucleotide away. The rearrangement links TRBV5-1 to TRBJ2-1; possibly TRBD1 for D (6 bases). The germline CDR1 and CDR2 sequences are SGHRS and YFSETQ. The germline V and J ends were trimmed by 0 bases and 5 bases, with 12 bases remaining between them. The CDR3 is 15 amino acids. The CDR3 nucleotides read TGCGCCAGCAGCTTGGATACAGGGTGTGACAATGAGCAGTTCTTC. This sequence encodes CASSLDTGCDNEQFF.

In this sample, this clonotype turned up many times. The chain is built from TRBV5-1 and TRBJ2-1; 8 bases line up with TRBD1. Unmatched junction bases numbered 7, after V lost 4 bases and J lost 4 bases. CDR3 length equals 15 residues. From germline, CDR1 is SGHRS and CDR2 YFSETQ. In nucleotides, the CDR3 is TGCGCCAGCAGCCGCCCTGGGACAGGATACAATGAGCAGTTCTTC. Its translation: CASSRPGTGYNEQFF.

The chain carries TRBV6-2 or TRBV6-3 and TRBJ2-3; 8 bases are a match to TRBD2. Germline V CDR1 and CDR2: MNHEY, SVGEGT. The CDR3 extends over 11 amino acids. Trimming removed 9 bases from V and 12 bases from J; junction bases left unmatched: 8. The CDR3 region is CASTGTRTQYF. The CDR3 nucleotides read TGTGCCAGTACCGGGACTAGGACCCAGTATTTT.

This clonotype was detected many times. The chain uses TRBV7-6 and TRBJ2-1, with TRBD2 identical over 7 bases. The germline gives CDR1 SGHVS, CDR2 FNYEAQ. V lost 1 base, J lost 4 bases, and 4 bases stayed unmatched. The CDR3 sequence is 15 residues long. CDR3 residues: CASSLVGGGYNEQFF. The CDR3, as DNA: TGTGCCAGCAGCTTAGTGGGGGGGGGGTACAATGAGCAGTTCTTC.

This clonotype was observed many times. The J gene is TRBJ2-7, the V gene TRBV5-1; 7 bases are shared with TRBD1. The ends lost 7 bases at V and 5 bases at J; junction bases unmatched: 12. This CDR3 comprises 14 residues. Germline V gene lookup returns CDR1 SGHRS and CDR2 YFSETQ. The CDR3 protein is CASRPGGVDDEQYF. Here the CDR3 DNA reads TGCGCCAGCCGCCCAGGGGGAGTAGATGACGAGCAGTACTTC.

Regarding this clonotype: Possible read error: a much larger clone is one base away. CDR3 sequence: CASSPVGLEETQFF. The CDR3 DNA reads as TGTGCCAGCAGCCCCGTGGGACTAGAAGAGACCCAGTTCTTC. The chain joins TRBV5-4 to TRBJ2-5; 8 nucleotides line up with TRBD2. The DNA end is more similar to TRBJ2-1, so the J call may be wrong. This CDR3 has 14 residues. CDR1 is SGHNT and CDR2 is YYREEE in the germline V gene (reference sequence).

The table lists this clonotype with a few counts. The chain carries TRBV4-2 and TRBJ1-2; a weak D match, TRBD1 (6 bases). The CDR3 extends over 14 amino acids. V was clipped by 1 base and J by 8 bases, with 14 bases between them. Per germline, CDR1 LGHNA and CDR2 YNFKEQ. The chain's CDR3 is CASSQAGGTEGYTF. The CDR3 bases are TGTGCCAGCAGCCAAGCGGGGGGCACGGAAGGCTACACCTTC.

Points on this clonotype: A much larger clone sits a single nucleotide away, making a read error possible. The rearrangement joins TRBV12-3 or TRBV12-4 to TRBJ1-1; 9 positions match TRBD1. Unmatched junction bases numbered 11, after V lost 5 bases and J lost 4 bases. The CDR3 loop spans 16 amino acids. CDR3 sequence (DNA): TGTGCCAGCAGTCCCAGAGGGGACAGGGCAGGCACTGAAGCTTTCTTT. It specifies CASSPRGDRAGTEAFF.

This clonotype was seen repeatedly, ten times or more. J is TRBJ2-1 and V is TRBV4-2; D is undetermined. From germline, CDR1 is LGHNA and CDR2 YNFKEQ. The CDR3 consists of 15 residues. Deletions cut 4 bases from V and 3 bases from J, with 13 bases between. CDR3: CASSRALRFYNEQFF. CDR3 coding DNA: TGTGCCAGCAGCCGAGCCCTGAGGTTCTACAATGAGCAGTTCTTC.

This clonotype has a count of ten or more. The chain recombines TRBV28 with TRBJ2-3; possible D gene TRBD2, 7 bases. The CDR3 runs to 17 residues. V was pared by 6 bases and J by 2 bases, with 21 bases between. CDR1 MDHEN and CDR2 SYDVKM come from the germline V gene. In DNA form, the CDR3 reads TGTGCCAGCAGCCTACCACTACGCGGGGGCCCCACAGATACGCAGTATTTT. Protein: CASSLPLRGGPTDTQYF.

The chain employs TRBV5-1 and TRBJ2-7; the D is unclear. Trimming took 0 bases from V and 0 from J, leaving 10 bases between them. Germline lookup yields CDR1 SGHRS and CDR2 YFSETQ. The CDR3 has 15 residues. DNA for the CDR3: TGCGCCAGCAGCTTGGATAGTCTAACCTCCTACGAGCAGTACTTC. Translation gives CASSLDSLTSYEQYF.

This clonotype was seen repeatedly, ten times or more. This chain uses TRBV29-1 with TRBJ2-3, with a tentative D call TRBD1 (5 bases). Germline lookup yields CDR1 SQVTM and CDR2 ANQGSEA. This CDR3 has 14 amino acids. V was trimmed by 3 bases and J by 0 bases, leaving 10 bases between them. The DNA of the CDR3 is TGCAGCGTTGAGCGACAGTCTAGCACAGATACGCAGTATTTT. It yields the protein CSVERQSSTDTQYF.